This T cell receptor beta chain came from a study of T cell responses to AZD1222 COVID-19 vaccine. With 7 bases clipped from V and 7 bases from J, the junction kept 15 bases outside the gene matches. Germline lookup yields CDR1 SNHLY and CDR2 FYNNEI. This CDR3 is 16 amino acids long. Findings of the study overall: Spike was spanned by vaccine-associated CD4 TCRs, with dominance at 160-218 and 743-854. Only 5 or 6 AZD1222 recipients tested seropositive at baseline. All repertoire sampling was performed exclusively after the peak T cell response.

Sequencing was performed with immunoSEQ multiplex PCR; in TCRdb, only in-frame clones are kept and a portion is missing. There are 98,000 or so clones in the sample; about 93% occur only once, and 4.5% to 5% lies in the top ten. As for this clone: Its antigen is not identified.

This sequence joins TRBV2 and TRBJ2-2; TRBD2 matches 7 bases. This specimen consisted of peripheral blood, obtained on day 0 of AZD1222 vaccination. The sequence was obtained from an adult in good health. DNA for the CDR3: TGTGCCAGCACCCTCCGGGGATGGGAGGGAAACGGGGAGCTGTTTTTT. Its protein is CASTLRGWEGNGELFF.